These 26 T cell receptor beta chains were all obtained from the same sample, sequenced in a study of blood T cell repertoires in COVID-19. Data came from immunoSEQ multiplex PCR; TCRdb stores just in-frame clones and leaves some out. This table holds tens of thousands of clones, around 90% found once. Sequencing was done on a sample of peripheral blood. The receptors were sampled from a man in his sixties with COVID-19, enrolled during active disease.

The chain has TRBV12-3 or TRBV12-4 and TRBJ2-1; no clear D gene. The CDR3 extends over 12 amino acids. Trimming pared 5 bases from V and 9 bases from J, leaving 11 bases between. In DNA form, the CDR3 reads TGTGCCAGCAGTGGAGTCCTAGGTGAGCAGTTCTTC. It encodes CASSGVLGEQFF.

V gene TRBV7-2 combines with J gene TRBJ2-1; TRBD1 agrees at 7 bases. This CDR3 comprises 17 residues. CDR1 is SGHTA and CDR2 is FQGNSA in the germline V gene. The trim removed 4 bases at V and 2 bases at J, leaving 11 bases unmatched. The CDR3 nucleotides read TGTGCCAGCAGCTCCCTCCGACAGGGTAGGGCCTACAATGAGCAGTTCTTC. Translating it yields CASSSLRQGRAYNEQFF.

This clone is a singleton in its sample. J is TRBJ1-2 and V is TRBV13, with 7 bases that match TRBD1. J gave up 3 bases and V 5 bases, and 9 bases lay outside the gene matches. CDR1 PRHDT and CDR2 FYEKMQ come from the germline V gene (reference sequence). The CDR3 is made up of 15 amino acids. CDR3 DNA sequence: TGTGCCAGCAGCCTCAGGGGGACCCCCGACTATGGCTACACCTTC. This gives the protein CASSLRGTPDYGYTF.

The V gene is TRBV24-1, the J gene TRBJ2-5; 9 bases map to TRBD1. Germline V gives CDR1 KGHDR, CDR2 SFDVKD. V lost 3 bases, J lost 2 bases, and 6 bases stayed unmatched. CDR3 length: 16 amino acids. CDR3 DNA: TGTGCCACCAGTGATGCCGGGACAGGGACTCAAGAGACCCAGTACTTC. Translated, it gives CATSDAGTGTQETQYF.

The chain recombines TRBV7-2 with TRBJ1-2, with a tentative D call TRBD1 (6 bases). Germline-derived CDR1 and CDR2 are SGHTA and FQGNSA. This CDR3 spans 14 amino acids. Between the trimmed V and J ends, which lost 2 bases and 4 bases, there was a span of 11 bases. In DNA form, the CDR3 reads TGTGCCAGCAGCTTACCAACAGGGAGCTATGGCTACACCTTC. Protein: CASSLPTGSYGYTF. The complete variable domain, with remaining parts taken from reference TRBV7-2 and TRBJ1-2, reads GAGVSQSPSNKVTEKGKDVELRCDPISGHTALYWYRQSLGQGLEFLIYFQGNSAPDKSGLPSDRFSAERTGGSVSTLTIQRTQQEDSAVYLCASSLPTGSYGYTFGSGTRLTVV.

This rearrangement joins TRBV5-1 to TRBJ2-7; a weak D match, TRBD2 (6 bases). Germline assignment: CDR1 SGHRS and CDR2 YFSETQ. The CDR3 consists of 14 residues. The ends were cut back, 0 bases at V and 5 bases at J, with 12 bases in the middle. CDR3 region: CASSLAGTWNEQYF. Here the CDR3 DNA reads TGCGCCAGCAGCTTGGCGGGGACTTGGAACGAGCAGTACTTC.

V and J are TRBV9 and TRBJ2-7; 14 bases are shared with TRBD2. Germline V gives CDR1 SGDLS, CDR2 YYNGEE. Trimming took 4 bases from V and 2 from J; bases not matched to a gene: 5. The CDR3 totals 16 residues. CDR3 nucleotides: TGTGCCAGCAGCCCTGGACTAGCGGGAGGTGCCTACGAGCAGTACTTC. Translated: CASSPGLAGGAYEQYF. Supplemented by reference TRBV9 and TRBJ2-7, the full variable domain reads DSGVTQTPKHLITATGQRVTLRCSPRSGDLSVYWYQQSLDQGLQFLIQYYNGEERAKGNILERFSAQQFPDLHSELNLSSLELGDSALYFCASSPGLAGGAYEQYFGPGTRLTVT.

The rearrangement links TRBV2 to TRBJ2-1; D is ambiguous. The CDR3 is 12 residues long. Trimming cost V 1 base and J 7 bases, with 5 bases left between them. Germline lookup yields CDR1 SNHLY and CDR2 FYNNEI. The CDR3 DNA is TGTGCCAGCAGTGAAGGGCGGAATGAGCAGTTCTTC. Protein sequence: CASSEGRNEQFF.

V and J are TRBV29-1 and TRBJ1-2; D call uncertain. The CDR3 is made up of 11 amino acids. Germline V lookup: CDR1 SQVTM, CDR2 ANQGSEA. Deletions cut 5 bases from V and 8 bases from J, with 12 bases between. The CDR3 bases are TGCAGCGTTCAGAGGCAGAAAGGCTACACCTTC. Its protein product is CSVQRQKGYTF.

The chain joins TRBV4-2 to TRBJ2-7, with TRBD1 matching over 9 bases. J gave up 6 bases and V 3 bases, and 9 bases lay outside the gene matches. In germline, CDR1 is LGHNA, CDR2 YNFKEQ. The CDR3 contains 15 residues. CDR3 nucleotide sequence: TGTGCCAGCAGCCACTCCCCGGGACAGGGTGTCGAGCAGTACTTC. Amino acid sequence: CASSHSPGQGVEQYF.

This clone was detected once. The chain combines TRBV5-1 with TRBJ2-7, with a tentative D call TRBD1 (6 bases). The ends were cut back, 0 bases at V and 6 bases at J, with 13 bases in the middle. The CDR3 runs to 14 residues. Germline V CDR1 and CDR2: SGHRS, YFSETQ. The DNA of the CDR3 is TGCGCCAGCAGCTTGGAGTGGTCAGGGGCCGAGCAGTACTTC. Translated, it gives CASSLEWSGAEQYF.

The chain joins TRBV28 to TRBJ2-2; 8 bases align to TRBD1. There are 15 residues in the CDR3. Germline assignment: CDR1 MDHEN and CDR2 SYDVKM. Trimming removed 5 bases from V and 7 bases from J; junction bases left unmatched: 9. The CDR3 DNA reads as TGTGCCAGCAGTCACAGGGGGTTCGAGGGCGGGGAGCTGTTTTTT. Its translation: CASSHRGFEGGELFF.

The chain uses TRBV10-2 and TRBJ2-7; D might be TRBD1 (5 bases). CDR1 and CDR2 (germline): WSHSY, SAAADI. Trimming shortened V by 8 bases and J by 0 bases, and 14 bases separated the two germline ends. CDR3 length equals 14 residues. The CDR3 spells CASVMRQSSYEQYF. CDR3 coding DNA: TGCGCCAGCGTAATGAGACAGAGCTCCTACGAGCAGTACTTC.

The chain has TRBV9 and TRBJ1-1; TRBD1 might be the D (6 bases). V gave up 1 base and J gave up 0 bases, with 13 bases separating them. The CDR3 is 16 amino acids. CDR1 is SGDLS, CDR2 YYNGEE, per germline. The CDR3 spells CASSVRAGALNTEAFF. The CDR3 coding sequence is TGTGCCAGCAGCGTAAGGGCAGGGGCTTTGAACACTGAAGCTTTCTTT.

V gene TRBV14 combines with J gene TRBJ2-6; 9 bases are a match to TRBD1. Per germline, CDR1 SGHDN and CDR2 FVKESK. The CDR3 extends over 17 amino acids. V lost 4 bases to trimming and J lost 3 bases; unmatched junction nucleotides: 7. The CDR3 nucleotides read TGTGCCAGCAGCCCCAGACAGGGGGATTATGGGGCCAACGTCCTGACTTTC. Protein sequence: CASSPRQGDYGANVLTF.

The V gene is TRBV9, the J gene TRBJ2-2, with no clear D. V was shortened by 0 bases and J by 6 bases, with 6 bases between the two germline ends. Per germline, CDR1 SGDLS and CDR2 YYNGEE. The CDR3 is made up of 13 amino acids. Here the CDR3 reads CASSVAESGELFF. The CDR3 coding sequence is TGTGCCAGCAGCGTAGCGGAGTCCGGGGAGCTGTTTTTT.

The rearrangement uses TRBV15 and TRBJ2-7; 8 nucleotides align to TRBD1. The CDR3 covers 15 residues. J lost 0 bases, V lost 5 bases, and 6 bases had no gene match. Germline V lookup: CDR1 LNHNV, CDR2 YYDKDF (reference sequence). For the CDR3, the DNA is TGTGCCACCAGCCAGGACAGGGTTAGCTCCTACGAGCAGTACTTC. Translated: CATSQDRVSSYEQYF.

The chain is built from TRBV28 and TRBJ1-5, with 8 bases identical to TRBD1. CDR1 and CDR2 from the germline V gene are MDHEN and SYDVKM. J was trimmed by 3 bases and V by 6 bases; bases with no gene match: 7. The CDR3 extends over 15 amino acids. The CDR3: CASSRTGLNNQPQHF. The CDR3 DNA sequence: TGTGCCAGCAGCAGGACAGGGCTAAACAATCAGCCCCAGCATTTT.

This chain connects TRBV30 to TRBJ1-2; no clear D gene. The CDR3 sequence is 11 residues long. The germline CDR1 and CDR2 sequences are GTSNPN and SVGIG (reference sequence). Trimming cost V 0 bases and J 4 bases, with 3 bases left between them. CDR3 bases: TGTGCCTGGAGTGTCCTCTATGGCTACACCTTC. It translates to CAWSVLYGYTF.

The chain employs TRBV6-5 and TRBJ2-7; D gene unclear. Deletions cut 2 bases from V and 2 bases from J, with 13 bases between. The CDR3 covers 15 residues. CDR1 and CDR2 (germline): MNHEY, SVGAGI. DNA for the CDR3: TGTGCCAGCAGTTACGGCGTTGCGGCAGCCTACGAGCAGTACTTC. The encoded protein is CASSYGVAAAYEQYF.

The DNA for the CDR3 is TGCGCCAGCAGCTCCGCGGTCCTTAGCTCCTACGAGCAGTACTTC. Its protein is CASSSAVLSSYEQYF. The rearrangement links TRBV5-1 to TRBJ2-7; unclear D gene. The V gene lost 3 bases and the J gene lost 0 bases, with 13 bases spanning the gap. This CDR3 is 15 amino acids long. CDR1 SGHRS and CDR2 YFSETQ come from the germline V gene.

The chain employs TRBV24-1 and TRBJ2-5; 12 bases map to TRBD2. V lost 5 bases, J lost 3 bases, and 0 bases stayed unmatched. CDR3 length: 14 amino acids. Germline V gene lookup returns CDR1 KGHDR and CDR2 SFDVKD. CDR3: CATSGLAGEETQYF. In DNA form, the CDR3 reads TGTGCCACCAGTGGACTAGCGGGAGAAGAGACCCAGTACTTC.

The rearrangement links TRBV2 to TRBJ2-1, with 8 bases aligning to TRBD2. CDR3 length equals 17 residues. Germline CDR1 is SNHLY and CDR2 is FYNNEI. V lost 4 bases to trimming and J lost 1 base; unmatched junction nucleotides: 9. The CDR3 nucleotides read TGTGCCAGCAGTGCCTTGAGCGGGGGAGGGTCCTACAATGAGCAGTTCTTC. This gives the protein CASSALSGGGSYNEQFF. The full variable domain, rest sourced from reference TRBV2 and TRBJ2-1, is EPEVTQTPSHQVTQMGQEVILRCVPISNHLYFYWYRQILGQKVEFLVSFYNNEISEKSEIFDDQFSVERPDGSNFTLKIRSTKLEDSAMYFCASSALSGGGSYNEQFFGPGTRLTVL.

The chain couples TRBV21-1 to TRBJ2-1; TRBD2 is taken as the D call from the table, unchecked against the DNA. TRBV21-1 is shown as a pseudogene. The CDR3 consists of 13 residues. The CDR3 sequence is CASSKEGRGEQFF. The CDR3 bases are TGTGCCAGCAGCAAAGAGGGTCGGGGTGAGCAGTTCTTC.

The chain couples TRBV18 to TRBJ2-5; tentative D call: TRBD2 (5 bases). The CDR3 has 14 residues. With 3 bases removed from V and 2 bases from J, the gap between germline ends came to 10 bases. Germline assignment: CDR1 KGHSH and CDR2 LQKENI. CDR3 in amino acids: CASSPVRVQETQYF. In DNA, the CDR3 is TGTGCCAGCTCACCGGTGAGGGTTCAAGAGACCCAGTACTTC.

The rearrangement joins TRBV5-1 to TRBJ1-1, with D perhaps TRBD1 (6 bases). Per germline, CDR1 SGHRS and CDR2 YFSETQ. V gave up 1 base and J gave up 1 base, with 14 bases separating them. The CDR3 covers 16 residues. The CDR3 sequence is CASSLLPGQRNTEAFF. The CDR3 DNA sequence: TGCGCCAGCAGCTTGCTGCCGGGACAACGGAACACTGAAGCTTTCTTT.